The T cell receptor beta chain described here comes from a study of a mutant IDH1 vaccine in newly diagnosed glioma (dated by TCRdb to 2020 to 2022). For context, the study as a whole: Vaccination was initiated 4-6 weeks after radiotherapy alone, or concurrently with temozolomide cycles in the chemotherapy-containing groups. Prior to enrollment, patients had been given standard therapy consisting of radiotherapy alone, temozolomide alone, or radiochemotherapy with temozolomide, with the combination given to most patients. For exploratory analyses, longitudinal TCRB deep sequencing was carried out in about 26 treated patients wherever samples were available. Of the approximately 35 treated patients, approximately 62% were male and about 40% were female, and the mean age was roughly 40 years. Visit V12 was the week-35 safety follow-up and visit V13 was the week-47 end of study. Peripheral blood was collected at six visits: V03 (baseline), V05, V07, V10, V12 and V13.

Receptor amplification or capture employed the immunoSEQ multiplex PCR assay. Rearranged TCR beta chain sequences were amplified with the hsTCRB Kit following the manufacturer's protocol. An Illumina MiSeq was used to sequence the TCRB libraries. As for the original processing: Demultiplexing, trimming and gene mapping were performed with the kit vendor's proprietary platform. TCRdb mirrors the immuneACCESS table, restricted to in-frame sequences. Some clones are absent from its copies; in checked studies, under half trace to an unresolved V gene, and the reason for the others is unknown. D and trimming come from the DNA, and the V and J calls and clone size come from that table. This sample has about 29,000 clones in its table, and around three quarters of those were observed once. Approximately 8% of the sample goes to the ten largest clones. In the case of this clone: Its specific antigen is unknown. Per-nucleotide qualities are absent, and no much larger clonotype sits a single base away.

The junction carries 9 bases between V and J, which are trimmed by 0 bases and 2 bases respectively. The CDR3 numbers 15 residues from cysteine through phenylalanine. Of the read, only the CDR3 DNA is kept; its 45 bases are in frame from base 1. As encoded in the germline V gene (reference sequence), CDR1 is MNHEY while CDR2 is SMNVEV. The intended sense of this specimen's time point label: week 35, safety follow-up. A 20-mer mutant IDH1 peptide at 300 micrograms in Montanide made up each vaccine dose, which was injected subcutaneously together with topical imiquimod. Patients were given eight vaccinations, in weeks 1, 3, 5, 7, 11, 15, 19 and 23, which matched visits V03 through V10. The donors had newly diagnosed IDH1-mutant astrocytomas of WHO grade 3 or 4 that showed loss of nuclear ATRX. The samples were drawn from NOA16, a multicentre, single-arm, open-label phase I trial in Germany that tested a mutant IDH1 peptide vaccine in humans for the first time. Genomic DNA for TCRB sequencing was isolated from EDTA blood with the DNeasy Blood and Tissue Kit.

The paper's findings and limits, for the study overall: Changes in the top peripheral T cell clonotypes picked up by TCRB sequencing did not appear to be linked to pseudoprogression. Selection of PBMC samples for TCRB deep sequencing was based on availability. Vaccine-induced immune responses across multiple MHC alleles were detected in 80% to 95% of patients. According to the authors, sample limitations meant that analyses of patient blood samples could not be reproduced.

In this chain, TRBV27 is recombined with TRBJ2-3; no D segment can be confidently identified. This receptor was identified in a man aged 45 to 65 with glioma. Sequenced here: PBMCs, sampled from a glioma patient whose treatment included an IDH1 peptide vaccine. The CDR3 protein is CASSLSTVITDTQYF. The base sequence is TGTGCCAGCAGTTTATCTACGGTGATCACAGATACGCAGTATTTT.